This TCR beta chain derives from a study of PD-L1 blockade in urothelial cancer. In the study overall: The study started patients on atezolizumab at some point between 2014 and 2016, giving 1,200 mg intravenously every 3 weeks. At 3 weeks (second dose) and 6 weeks after starting treatment, blood was analyzed.

V was clipped by 3 bases and J by 4 bases; unmatched bases: 7. This CDR3 region has 15 residues. In germline, CDR1 is MNHEY, CDR2 SMNVEV (reference sequence). Every PCR got spiked synthetic TCR analog templates. The data were produced by immunoSEQ multiplex PCR, yet TCRdb's version contains in-frame clones alone and is incomplete. The sample carries tens of thousands of clones, roughly nine tenths recorded once. A total of 1 to 8 samples per patient were collected pretreatment and on-treatment. This sequence was found in a man in his fifties or sixties with urothelial cancer. The gene calls are TRBV27 and TRBJ1-1; 8 bases match TRBD1. The material sequenced was PBMCs, taken around atezolizumab (anti-PD-L1) treatment. The CDR3 DNA is TGTGCCAGCAGTTTCCAGGGGGCGCGAGGCACTGAAGCTTTCTTT. It is translated as CASSFQGARGTEAFF.